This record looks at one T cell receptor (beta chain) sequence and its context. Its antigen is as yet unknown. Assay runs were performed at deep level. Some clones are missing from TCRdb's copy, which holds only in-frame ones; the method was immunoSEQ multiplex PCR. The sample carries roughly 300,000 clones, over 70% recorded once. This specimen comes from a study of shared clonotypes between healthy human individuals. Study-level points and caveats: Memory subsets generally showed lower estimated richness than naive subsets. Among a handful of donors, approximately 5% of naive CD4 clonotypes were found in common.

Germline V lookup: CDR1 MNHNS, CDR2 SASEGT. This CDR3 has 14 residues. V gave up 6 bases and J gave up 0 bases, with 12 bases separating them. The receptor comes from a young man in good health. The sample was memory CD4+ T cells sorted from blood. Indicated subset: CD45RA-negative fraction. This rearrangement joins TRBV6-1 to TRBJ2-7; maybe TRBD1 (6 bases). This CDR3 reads CASRFPDSSYEQYF. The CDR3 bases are TGTGCCAGCAGATTCCCGGACAGCTCCTACGAGCAGTACTTC.